This T cell receptor beta chain appears in the sequencing data of a study of identical twins. TCRdb reprocessed the 5' RACE reads with MiXCR, giving one entry per CDR3 protein. The sample yields roughly 690,000 distinct CDR3 sequences, around 6% seen once. Notes on the study in general: Weaker excess twin sharing was observed in beta out-of-frame sequences. Conclusions came from cross-sectional statistical analysis, not from following the same donors.

Donors uniformly comprised healthy Caucasians. This clonotype was recorded at least ten times. The antigen is undetermined. Mismatch with germline at one junction end may stem from a read error. The TCR comes from a man between 18 and 35 years old in good health. The sequencing sample was made of naive T cells sorted from blood.

Here the CDR3 reads CASSDSGMSLF. The DNA for the CDR3 is TGTGCCAGCAGTGATAGCGGGATGTCCCTCTTC. The chain carries TRBV12-3 or TRBV12-4 and TRBJ2-1; 8 bases match TRBD2. There are 11 residues in the CDR3.